The 25 T cell receptor beta chains below were found in one sample sequenced in a study of metastatic and nonmetastatic thyroid tumors (dated by TCRdb to about 2020). Libraries were constructed by PCR. The instrument was an Illumina HiSeq 4000. TCRdb ran its own pipeline on the public reads, namely fastp trimming at Q25 and MiXCR clone calling, and kept in-frame beta chains. Recorded for this sample are tens of thousands of clones; roughly 16% of them occurred a single time. About 3.8% of the sample belongs to the ten largest clones. Before undergoing thyroid surgery, none of the patients had been given any kind of treatment. Material: blood. The origin of the receptors is a female donor with papillary thyroid cancer or a benign thyroid nodule (not recorded which). Some clones in this sample may be carry-over from other donors' samples.

This clone was observed many times. This chain uses TRBV2 with TRBJ2-4, with TRBD1 identical over 9 bases. J lost 1 base, V lost 5 bases, and 15 bases had no gene match. The germline V gene encodes CDR1 SNHLY and CDR2 FYNNEI. The CDR3 extends over 19 amino acids. The CDR3 loop is CASSQTGGAEVAAKNIQYF. CDR3 nucleotide sequence: TGTGCCAGCAGTCAAACAGGGGGCGCCGAGGTTGCGGCCAAAAACATTCAGTACTTC. The full variable domain, its missing parts supplied by reference TRBV2 and TRBJ2-4, is EPEVTQTPSHQVTQMGQEVILRCVPISNHLYFYWYRQILGQKVEFLVSFYNNEISEKSEIFDDQFSVERPDGSNFTLKIRSTKLEDSAMYFCASSQTGGAEVAAKNIQYFGAGTRLSVL.

This clone was observed many times. A much larger clone differs by one base, so this may be a read error. This chain links TRBV2 with TRBJ2-5; 8 nucleotides match TRBD2. The V gene's germline CDR1 is SNHLY and CDR2 FYNNEI. This CDR3 is 16 amino acids long. Trimming at V came to 4 bases and at J to 4 bases, leaving 11 bases not matched to a gene. CDR3 in amino acids: CASSAPLTGGPETQYF. The CDR3 nucleotides are TGTGCCAGCAGTGCCCCACTAACGGGAGGGCCAGAGACCCAGTACTTC. Full variable domain (missing parts from reference TRBV2 and TRBJ2-5): EPEVTQTPSHQVTQMGQEVILRCVPISNHLYFYWYRQILGQKVEFLVSFYNNEISEKSEIFDDQFSVERPDGSNFTLKIRSTKLEDSAMYFCASSAPLTGGPETQYFGPGTRLLVL.

This clone is medium-sized. Here the CDR3 reads CASSEAAGAYEQYF. The CDR3 bases are TGTGCCAGCAGTGAAGCGGCAGGGGCCTACGAGCAGTACTTC. This chain connects TRBV6-1 to TRBJ2-7, with D possibly being TRBD1 (6 bases). The CDR3 runs to 14 residues. V lost 0 bases to trimming and J lost 2 bases, with 8 bases between them. Germline CDR1 reads MNHNS; CDR2 reads SASEGT.

There are many counts of this clone. The chain joins TRBV3-1 to TRBJ2-7; no clear D. CDR1 and CDR2 (germline): LGHDT, YNNKEL (reference sequence). The length of the CDR3 is 12 residues. Trimming shortened V by 3 bases and J by 2 bases, and 5 bases separated the two germline ends. The CDR3 loop is CASSQATYEQYF. In nucleotides, the CDR3 is TGTGCCAGCAGCCAGGCCACCTACGAGCAGTACTTC.

This clone has just a few counts. The rearrangement joins TRBV28 to TRBJ1-5; D is unclear. The ends were cut back, 8 bases at V and 2 bases at J, with 13 bases in the middle. This CDR3 has 14 residues. CDR1 and CDR2 (germline): MDHEN, SYDVKM. The CDR3: CASDTAGGNQPQHF. Here the CDR3 DNA reads TGTGCCAGCGACACAGCCGGGGGCAATCAGCCCCAGCATTTT.

Concerning this clone itself: At one end, the junction sequence differs from germline, possibly due to a read error. The chain is built from TRBV28 and TRBJ2-5; TRBD2 aligns across 10 bases. CDR3 length: 17 amino acids. Germline assignment: CDR1 MDHEN and CDR2 SYDVKM. The CDR3 DNA is TGTGCCAGCAGTTCCCCACCTACTGGACTAGCGGAAGAGAACCAGTACTTC. The encoded protein is CASSSPPTGLAEENQYF.

The rearrangement links TRBV9 to TRBJ2-3; TRBD2 agrees at 10 bases. J was trimmed by 5 bases and V by 0 bases; bases with no gene match: 18. CDR3 length: 20 amino acids. CDR1 and CDR2 (germline): SGDLS, YYNGEE. The CDR3 bases are TGTGCCAGCAGCGTAGATGGGGTTTGGGCAGCGGGGGGGCCACTAGATACGCAGTATTTT. It is translated as CASSVDGVWAAGGPLDTQYF.

This clone was picked up many times. V gene TRBV24-1 combines with J gene TRBJ2-7; 8 bases fit TRBD1. The CDR3 is 14 residues long. V lost 5 bases to trimming and J lost 2 bases; unmatched junction nucleotides: 4. CDR1 and CDR2 (germline): KGHDR, SFDVKD. As DNA, the CDR3 is TGTGCCACCAGTGTAGGGACAGGAGCCTACGAGCAGTACTTC. This codes for CATSVGTGAYEQYF.

This clone was counted many times. Other DNA variants within this sample encode the same CDR3. J is TRBJ1-1 and V is TRBV19; D remains unclear. Germline V gives CDR1 LNHDA, CDR2 SQIVND (reference sequence). Between the trimmed V and J ends, which lost 1 base and 5 bases, there was a span of 14 bases. This CDR3 is 15 amino acids long. In nucleotides, the CDR3 is TGTGCCAGTAGTATAGCCTCGGGCCTTAAGACTGAAGCTTTCTTT. It translates to CASSIASGLKTEAFF.

This clone was counted at least ten times. The rearrangement uses TRBV9 and TRBJ2-1; D ambiguous. This CDR3 spans 15 amino acids. Germline CDR1 SGDLS, CDR2 YYNGEE. With 0 bases removed from V and 5 bases from J, the gap between germline ends came to 12 bases. The CDR3 bases are TGTGCCAGCAGCGTAGTGAGCAGGCCCAACAATGAGCAGTTCTTC. Its translation is CASSVVSRPNNEQFF.

Regarding this clone: This may arise from a read error, as a much more abundant clone is one base away. The rearrangement joins TRBV5-1 to TRBJ1-2; D possibly corresponds to TRBD1 (6 bases). CDR1 is SGHRS and CDR2 is YFSETQ in the germline V gene. The CDR3 contains 14 residues. CDR3 loop: CASSASGAVYCYTF. The CDR3 nucleotides read TGCGCCAGCAGCGCCTCGGGGGCGGTCTATTGCTACACCTTC.

In its sample, this clone was seen many times. The V call is TRBV5-1, the J call TRBJ1-5; perhaps TRBD1 as D (6 bases). The CDR3 sequence is 14 residues long. Trimming pared 0 bases from V and 2 bases from J, leaving 6 bases between. In germline, CDR1 is SGHRS, CDR2 YFSETQ. The CDR3 nucleotides read TGCGCCAGCAGCTTGGCAGGGGGCAATCAGCCCCAGCATTTT. The encoded protein is CASSLAGGNQPQHF.

This clone was counted at least ten times. In DNA form, the CDR3 reads TGTGCCAGCAAGCCATCCGGGACAGGTTTTCGTTCACCCCTCCACTTT. Encoded protein: CASKPSGTGFRSPLHF. The rearrangement joins TRBV6-1 to TRBJ1-6; 8 bases map to TRBD1. Looked up from germline, CDR1 is MNHNS and CDR2 is SASEGT. J gave up 9 bases and V 7 bases, and 14 bases lay outside the gene matches. This CDR3 region has 16 residues.

This clone appeared many times. The chain couples TRBV29-1 to TRBJ2-7, with D possibly TRBD2 on 6 matching bases. Germline loops: CDR1 SQVTM, CDR2 ANQGSEA. The CDR3 consists of 15 residues. V lost 6 bases to trimming and J lost 3 bases, with 21 bases between them. The CDR3 DNA follows: TGCAGCGTCTCCTGGACCGGGGGAGCCCACTACGAGCAGTACTTC. It is translated as CSVSWTGGAHYEQYF.

This clone occurred many times. The sample carries other DNA sequences with the same CDR3. This chain connects TRBV30 to TRBJ2-7; 11 positions agree with TRBD1. CDR3 size: 14 residues. Germline CDR1 and CDR2: GTSNPN and SVGIG (reference sequence). V was clipped by 2 bases and J by 7 bases; unmatched bases: 7. CDR3 amino acids: CAWSIGQGAREQYF. The CDR3 bases are TGTGCCTGGAGTATAGGACAGGGGGCACGGGAGCAGTACTTC.

This clone was picked up many times. Other DNA sequences in the sample encode the same CDR3. V is TRBV5-1 and J is TRBJ2-3, with 7 bases aligning to TRBD2. J gave up 3 bases and V 4 bases, and 5 bases lay outside the gene matches. Germline V gene data show CDR1 as SGHRS and CDR2 as YFSETQ. The CDR3 covers 14 residues. The CDR3 region has the DNA TGCGCCAGCAGCCGAGCGGGAATTACAGATACGCAGTATTTT. Its translation is CASSRAGITDTQYF. Full variable domain (missing parts from reference TRBV5-1 and TRBJ2-3): KAGVTQTPRYLIKTRGQQVTLSCSPISGHRSVSWYQQTPGQGLQFLFEYFSETQRNKGNFPGRFSGRQFSNSRSEMNVSTLELGDSALYLCASSRAGITDTQYFGPGTRLTVL.

Ten or more counts support this clone. V usage is TRBV5-4 and J usage is TRBJ2-6; D call uncertain. The CDR3 has 16 residues. V lost 0 bases and J 3 bases, leaving 10 bases between the germline ends. CDR1 is SGHNT, CDR2 YYREEE, per germline (reference sequence). The chain's CDR3 is CASSLVRVYGANVLTF. CDR3 bases: TGTGCCAGCAGCTTGGTCCGGGTTTATGGGGCCAACGTCCTGACTTTC.

This clone was picked up one time. This sequence joins TRBV11-2 and TRBJ2-7; D uncertain. Per the germline V gene, CDR1 is SGHAT and CDR2 is FQNNGV. V lost 1 base, J lost 10 bases, and 8 bases lay in between. The CDR3 runs 11 residues. CDR3 sequence: CASSLGWVQYF. The CDR3 nucleotides read TGTGCCAGCAGCTTAGGGTGGGTTCAGTACTTC.

Turning to this clone: One end of the junction does not line up with germline, which may come from a read error. This chain connects TRBV11-1 to TRBJ1-2, with a tentative D call TRBD1 (5 bases). CDR3 length equals 17 residues. Per germline, CDR1 SGHAT and CDR2 FQDESV (reference sequence). The CDR3 region is CASSLVLLTDRLDGYNF. CDR3 nucleotide sequence: TGTGCCAGCAGCTTAGTGCTCCTGACAGACCGTTTAGATGGATACAACTTC.

There are many counts of this clone. The chain carries TRBV12-5 and TRBJ2-1; D remains ambiguous. Trimming stripped 1 base from V and 7 bases from J, with 5 bases between. Looked up from germline, CDR1 is LGHNT and CDR2 is FRNRAP. The CDR3 runs 12 residues. Written as DNA, the CDR3 is TGTGCTAGTGGTTTGGGCGTAAATGAGCAGTTCTTC. This encodes CASGLGVNEQFF.

This clone was observed at least ten times. The same CDR3 also results from other DNA sequences found in this sample. The chain is built from TRBV29-1 and TRBJ2-5; D is undetermined. V lost 5 bases and J lost 3, with 13 bases in between. Germline assignment: CDR1 SQVTM and CDR2 ANQGSEA. This CDR3 region has 13 residues. Here the CDR3 DNA reads TGCAGCGTTAGGTGGGCGGACGAAGAGACCCAGTACTTC. Translated: CSVRWADEETQYF. The entire variable domain, with the rest obtained from reference TRBV29-1 and TRBJ2-5, is as follows: SAVISQKPSRDICQRGTSLTIQCQVDSQVTMMFWYRQQPGQSLTLIATANQGSEATYESGFVIDKFPISRPNLTFSTLTVSNMSPEDSSIYLCSVRWADEETQYFGPGTRLLVL.

This clone was seen only a few times. V gene TRBV6-4 combines with J gene TRBJ2-2, with 7 bases aligning to TRBD2. CDR3 size: 14 residues. The junction had 1 base not matched to a gene; V was cut back by 5 bases and J by 1 base. Germline V gene sequence: CDR1 MRHNA, CDR2 SNTAGT. The CDR3 sequence: CASSPSGNTGELFF. CDR3 bases: TGTGCCAGCAGTCCTAGCGGGAACACCGGGGAGCTGTTTTTT.

This clone occurred many times. The chain recombines TRBV15 with TRBJ1-5; 7 bases agree with TRBD1. The CDR3 has 17 residues. The junction had 13 bases not matched to a gene; V was cut back by 5 bases and J by 3 bases. Germline loops: CDR1 LNHNV, CDR2 YYDKDF (reference sequence). The CDR3 loop reads CATSLDRYRGFNQPQHF. The CDR3 DNA reads as TGTGCCACCAGCCTCGATCGCTACAGGGGATTCAATCAGCCCCAGCATTTT. The whole variable domain, remainder taken from reference TRBV15 and TRBJ1-5, is DAMVIQNPRYQVTQFGKPVTLSCSQTLNHNVMYWYQQKSSQAPKLLFHYYDKDFNNEADTPDNFQSRRPNTSFCFLDIRSPGLGDTAMYLCATSLDRYRGFNQPQHFGDGTRLSIL.

V is TRBV5-5 and J is TRBJ2-5, with TRBD2 matching 14 bases. The end of the DNA aligns better with TRBJ2-1, so the J call may be wrong. Germline V CDR1 and CDR2: SGHKS, YYEKEE (reference sequence). This CDR3 is built from 15 residues. CDR3 nucleotides: TGTGCCAGCAGCTTTGGAGGGACTAGCGGGAGTGAGCAGTTCTTC. Its translation is CASSFGGTSGSEQFF.

There are a few counts of this clone. The chain recombines TRBV5-1 with TRBJ1-1; no firm D call. Germline V gene data show CDR1 as SGHRS and CDR2 as YFSETQ. Trimming stripped 5 bases from V and 1 base from J, with 12 bases between. CDR3 length equals 14 residues. In DNA form, the CDR3 reads TGCGCCAGCAGTTACTACGACCCGAACACTGAAGCTTTCTTT. Translating gives CASSYYDPNTEAFF. The whole variable domain, filled in from reference TRBV5-1 and TRBJ1-1, reads KAGVTQTPRYLIKTRGQQVTLSCSPISGHRSVSWYQQTPGQGLQFLFEYFSETQRNKGNFPGRFSGRQFSNSRSEMNVSTLELGDSALYLCASSYYDPNTEAFFGQGTRLTVV.